This T cell receptor beta chain was identified during a study of T cell responses to AZD1222 COVID-19 vaccine. The study, taken as a whole, reports: Donors skewed white British and female; clonal diversity was possibly underestimated. Researchers report vaccine-associated CD4 TCRs spanning spike, with dominance at 160-218 and 743-854. Repertoire sampling was restricted to post-peak T cell response timepoints.

The protocol was immunoSEQ multiplex PCR, while the TCRdb copy is restricted to in-frame clones and leaves out a portion. This table has approximately 120,000 clones, about 85% appearing once. A word on this clone: What it binds is not known.

CDR3 size: 16 residues. The receptor comes from an adult in good health. The source material was peripheral blood, sampled on day 0 of AZD1222 vaccination. V usage is TRBV21-1 and J usage is TRBJ1-3; the table's D call TRBD1 went unverified against the DNA. TRBV21-1 is designated a pseudogene. DNA of the CDR3: TGTGCCAGCAGCATCCTGACAGGGGCGTTTGGAAACACCATATATTTT. Its protein is CASSILTGAFGNTIYF.